The next 29 T cell receptor beta chains were all read from a single sample in a study of vaccination effects on CD4 cells after COVID-19. These TCRs are of unknown antigen specificity. Profiled with immunoSEQ multiplex PCR; TCRdb holds only in-frame clones, not every one. Here the sample spans some 19,000 clones, under 85% being singletons. Before any sequencing was done, the ViraFEST assay used viral peptide pools to expand antigen-specific CD4+ T cells. Cultured cells yielded isolated CD4+ T cells after 10 days. None of the vaccinated had previously contracted SARS-CoV-2, and their nucleocapsid antibodies tested negative. Here the sequenced sample was CD4+ T cells from PBMCs cultured with HCoV-NL63 spike peptides, taken before COVID-19 vaccination. The receptors stem from a human donor who received a COVID-19 vaccine.

This chain connects TRBV5-1 to TRBJ2-7; the match to TRBD2 covers 10 bases. CDR1 is SGHRS, CDR2 YFSETQ, per germline. The J segment lost 3 bases and the V segment lost 2 bases, leaving 5 bases of the junction unmatched. The CDR3 consists of 15 residues. CDR3 sequence (DNA): TGCGCCAGCAGCTTCACTAGCGGGGAAATCTACGAGCAGTACTTC. Translating it yields CASSFTSGEIYEQYF. Combining the CDR3 with reference TRBV5-1 and TRBJ2-7 gives the whole variable domain KAGVTQTPRYLIKTRGQQVTLSCSPISGHRSVSWYQQTPGQGLQFLFEYFSETQRNKGNFPGRFSGRQFSNSRSEMNVSTLELGDSALYLCASSFTSGEIYEQYFGPGTRLTVT.

The chain is built from TRBV18 and TRBJ2-7; 14 positions agree with TRBD2. Germline V gene lookup returns CDR1 KGHSH and CDR2 LQKENI. This CDR3 is built from 15 residues. V lost 3 bases, J lost 6 bases, and 4 bases stayed unmatched. CDR3 region: CASSPTSGRAFEQYF. The CDR3 nucleotides are TGTGCCAGCTCACCGACTAGCGGGAGGGCGTTCGAGCAGTACTTC. The whole variable domain, remainder taken from reference TRBV18 and TRBJ2-7, is NAGVMQNPRHLVRRRGQEARLRCSPMKGHSHVYWYRQLPEEGLKFMVYLQKENIIDESGMPKERFSAEFPKEGPSILRIQQVVRGDSAAYFCASSPTSGRAFEQYFGPGTRLTVT.

The chain links TRBV6-1 to TRBJ2-3; D may correspond to TRBD1 or TRBD2 (5 bases each). Germline lookup yields CDR1 MNHNS and CDR2 SASEGT. V dropped 3 bases and J dropped 6 bases, with 13 bases sitting between them. The CDR3 has 14 amino acids. CDR3 region: CASSDGGVADTQYF. CDR3 bases: TGTGCCAGCAGTGATGGGGGTGTAGCCGATACGCAGTATTTT.

The gene calls are TRBV7-9 and TRBJ2-3, with TRBD2 matching 15 bases. The CDR3 loop spans 17 amino acids. Germline V CDR1 and CDR2: SEHNR, FQNEAQ (reference sequence). The J segment lost 5 bases and the V segment lost 5 bases, leaving 8 bases of the junction unmatched. CDR3 DNA: TGTGCCAGCAGCCTAGGACTAGCGGGAGGGCCAGGAGATACGCAGTATTTT. Protein: CASSLGLAGGPGDTQYF. The whole variable domain, remainder taken from reference TRBV7-9 and TRBJ2-3, is DTGVSQNPRHKITKRGQNVTFRCDPISEHNRLYWYRQTLGQGPEFLTYFQNEAQLEKSRLLSDRFSAERPKGSFSTLEIQRTEQGDSAMYLCASSLGLAGGPGDTQYFGPGTRLTVL.

This clone was found once. The same CDR3 also results from other DNA sequences found in this sample. The rearrangement joins TRBV19 to TRBJ1-3, with a tentative D call TRBD1 (5 bases). V was clipped by 6 bases and J by 0 bases, with 12 bases between them. The CDR3 length is 15 residues. Germline CDR1 and CDR2: LNHDA and SQIVND (reference sequence). CDR3 DNA sequence: TGTGCCAGTAGGAGGGACCGAAGCTCTGGAAACACCATATATTTT. Its protein is CASRRDRSSGNTIYF.

The chain employs TRBV7-9 and TRBJ1-1; D is undetermined. V was shortened by 11 bases and J by 1 base, with 8 bases between the two germline ends. There are 11 residues in the CDR3. Germline CDR1 is SEHNR and CDR2 is FQNEAQ (reference sequence). CDR3 residues: CAWNRNTEAFF. In DNA form, the CDR3 reads TGTGCCTGGAACCGGAACACTGAAGCTTTCTTT.

The chain recombines TRBV28 with TRBJ2-7; tentative D call: TRBD1 (6 bases). CDR1 and CDR2 (germline): MDHEN, SYDVKM. Trimming stripped 4 bases from V and 4 bases from J, with 26 bases between. The CDR3 totals 18 residues. CDR3 amino acids: CASSSDKGQGILQYEQYF. The CDR3 nucleotides read TGTGCCAGCAGTTCTGATAAGGGGCAGGGGATTTTGCAATACGAGCAGTACTTC.

The chain combines TRBV28 with TRBJ1-3; D is possibly TRBD1 (6 bases). The germline V and J ends were trimmed by 5 bases and 4 bases, with 12 bases remaining between them. From germline, CDR1 is MDHEN and CDR2 SYDVKM. This CDR3 has 14 residues. CDR3: CASSNPRGGNTIYF. For the CDR3, the DNA is TGTGCCAGCAGTAACCCCAGGGGAGGAAACACCATATATTTT.

The J gene is TRBJ2-5, the V gene TRBV5-1; D possibly corresponds to TRBD2 (6 bases). This CDR3 is built from 14 residues. Per germline, CDR1 SGHRS and CDR2 YFSETQ. The V end lost 4 bases, the J end lost 4 bases, and 14 bases lay between the germline ends. CDR3 in DNA: TGCGCCAGCAGCGGCTGGATGGGGGGAGAGACCCAGTACTTC. Amino acids: CASSGWMGGETQYF.

CDR3 sequence: CASSLGQNYNEQFF. As DNA, the CDR3 is TGCGCCAGCAGCTTGGGACAGAATTACAATGAGCAGTTCTTC. This chain joins TRBV5-1 and TRBJ2-1; possibly TRBD1 for D (5 bases). Trimming left V 0 bases short and J 4 bases short, with 8 bases between. The CDR3 runs to 14 residues. Germline CDR1 reads SGHRS; CDR2 reads YFSETQ.

This chain joins TRBV25-1 and TRBJ1-5; D is possibly TRBD1 (5 bases). The CDR3 covers 14 residues. Trimming left V 6 bases short and J 4 bases short, with 13 bases between. The germline gives CDR1 MGHDK, CDR2 SYGVNS. The chain's CDR3 is CASRETGRNQPQHF. CDR3 nucleotides: TGTGCCAGCAGGGAGACGGGACGGAATCAGCCCCAGCATTTT.

The genes are TRBV30 and TRBJ1-6, with 7 bases fitting TRBD1. CDR1 and CDR2 from the germline V gene are GTSNPN and SVGIG (reference sequence). This CDR3 contains 14 residues. V gave up 0 bases and J gave up 6 bases; unmatched junction bases: 2. Written as DNA, the CDR3 is TGTGCCTGGAGTGTTGCAGGGGGTAATTCACCCCTCCACTTT. Encoded protein: CAWSVAGGNSPLHF.

The rearrangement links TRBV25-1 to TRBJ1-2, with D hard to call. V was cut by 0 bases and J by 0 bases, with 2 bases left in between. Germline V gene data show CDR1 as MGHDK and CDR2 as SYGVNS. The CDR3 extends over 13 amino acids. The CDR3 is CASSEYANYGYTF. CDR3 DNA sequence: TGTGCCAGCAGTGAATACGCTAACTATGGCTACACCTTC.

The V and J genes are TRBV29-1 and TRBJ2-2, with no clear D. V was pared by 0 bases and J by 3 bases, with 5 bases between. The CDR3 extends over 13 amino acids. The germline V gene encodes CDR1 SQVTM and CDR2 ANQGSEA. This CDR3 reads CSVEERYTGELFF. The CDR3 nucleotides are TGCAGCGTTGAAGAGAGGTACACCGGGGAGCTGTTTTTT.

J is TRBJ1-2 and V is TRBV18; D remains unclear. The CDR3 loop spans 16 amino acids. V was clipped by 3 bases and J by 0 bases, with 14 bases between them. In germline, CDR1 is KGHSH, CDR2 LQKENI. DNA for the CDR3: TGTGCCAGCTCACCGGGCGCAGCCTCAGCTAACTATGGCTACACCTTC. Its protein product is CASSPGAASANYGYTF.

The chain combines TRBV4-2 with TRBJ1-2, with TRBD1 as a possible D gene (6 bases). The germline V and J ends were trimmed by 0 bases and 7 bases, with 21 bases remaining between them. CDR1 LGHNA and CDR2 YNFKEQ come from the germline V gene. The CDR3 loop spans 17 amino acids. The CDR3 coding sequence is TGTGCCAGCAGCCAAGATTCGGCGGGACGAAGGGGGAGTGGCTACACCTTC. It translates to CASSQDSAGRRGSGYTF.

This clone was detected only a few times. The chain employs TRBV4-1 and TRBJ1-2; D is undetermined. Deletions cut 0 bases from V and 5 bases from J, with 7 bases between. CDR3 length: 13 residues. The germline V gene has CDR1 MGHRA and CDR2 YSYEKL. This CDR3 is CASSQEGRYGYTF. Here the CDR3 DNA reads TGCGCCAGCAGCCAAGAGGGCCGATATGGCTACACCTTC.

The genes are TRBV19 and TRBJ1-5; D perhaps matches TRBD1 (6 bases). Germline CDR1 and CDR2: LNHDA and SQIVND (reference sequence). The germline V and J ends were trimmed by 5 bases and 6 bases, with 17 bases remaining between them. CDR3 length: 15 residues. The CDR3 nucleotides are TGTGCCAGTAGTGTGCCGGGACATAGAGGTCAGCCCCAGCATTTT. Amino acid sequence: CASSVPGHRGQPQHF.

Only one count was recorded for this clone. The J gene is TRBJ1-2, the V gene TRBV28; tentatively, D is TRBD1 (6 bases). Trimming took 3 bases from V and 4 from J, leaving 9 bases between them. The CDR3 is 13 amino acids. Germline V CDR1 and CDR2: MDHEN, SYDVKM. CDR3 nucleotide sequence: TGTGCCAGCAGTTTTGGGGGCCTCTATGGCTACACCTTC. Translation gives CASSFGGLYGYTF.

V usage is TRBV11-2 and J usage is TRBJ2-3; D unresolved. Per the germline V gene, CDR1 is SGHAT and CDR2 is FQNNGV. The CDR3 consists of 13 residues. Trimming pared 0 bases from V and 7 bases from J, leaving 8 bases between. Here the CDR3 DNA reads TGTGCCAGCAGCTTAGAGCCTCAAAATACGCAGTATTTT. It codes for CASSLEPQNTQYF.

This sequence joins TRBV19 and TRBJ1-3; D gene uncertain. Between the trimmed V and J ends, which lost 4 bases and 0 bases, there was a span of 13 bases. Germline V gives CDR1 LNHDA, CDR2 SQIVND (reference sequence). The CDR3 loop spans 16 amino acids. Here the CDR3 DNA reads TGTGCCAGTAGTAGAGGGCTCGGGATCTCTGGAAACACCATATATTTT. Translating it yields CASSRGLGISGNTIYF. Based on the CDR3 plus reference TRBV19 and TRBJ1-3, the full variable domain is DGGITQSPKYLFRKEGQNVTLSCEQNLNHDAMYWYRQDPGQGLRLIYYSQIVNDFQKGDIAEGYSVSREKKESFPLTVTSAQKNPTAFYLCASSRGLGISGNTIYFGEGSWLTVV.

The rearrangement joins TRBV5-4 to TRBJ2-3, with D possibly being TRBD1 (6 bases). Germline loops: CDR1 SGHNT, CDR2 YYREEE (reference sequence). The CDR3 consists of 15 residues. V lost 0 bases and J 8 bases, leaving 16 bases between the germline ends. The CDR3 protein is CASSLVGGLGGTQYF. The CDR3, as DNA: TGTGCCAGCAGCTTGGTTGGGGGCCTCGGAGGTACGCAGTATTTT.

This chain links TRBV5-1 with TRBJ2-1; D is unresolved. CDR1 is SGHRS, CDR2 YFSETQ, per germline. The CDR3 runs 11 residues. V was pared by 0 bases and J by 12 bases, with 7 bases between. The CDR3 spells CASSLEALQFF. Here the CDR3 DNA reads TGCGCCAGCAGCTTGGAAGCCTTGCAGTTCTTC.

V is TRBV30 and J is TRBJ1-2, with 9 nucleotides matching TRBD1. This CDR3 has 15 residues. The germline CDR1 and CDR2 sequences are GTSNPN and SVGIG (reference sequence). V lost 3 bases to trimming and J lost 3 bases; unmatched junction nucleotides: 8. The CDR3 DNA is TGTGCCTGGAGCCCGACGGGACAGGGCCACTATGGCTACACCTTC. Amino acids: CAWSPTGQGHYGYTF.

V gene TRBV12-3 or TRBV12-4 combines with J gene TRBJ1-1; tentative D call: TRBD1 (5 bases). The length of the CDR3 is 13 residues. V shed 3 bases and J shed 4 bases, with 9 bases lying between them. The CDR3, as DNA: TGTGCCAGCAGTTTGGGGGGGGTCACTGAAGCTTTCTTT. Translated, it gives CASSLGGVTEAFF.

V usage is TRBV5-1 and J usage is TRBJ2-7; D may correspond to TRBD1 or TRBD2 (5 bases each). Trimming stripped 4 bases from V and 3 bases from J, with 11 bases between. Germline V gene data show CDR1 as SGHRS and CDR2 as YFSETQ. The CDR3 length is 13 residues. The CDR3 nucleotides are TGCGCCAGCAGCAGGGACGGCTTCTACGAGCAGTACTTC. Protein product: CASSRDGFYEQYF.

The chain combines TRBV11-2 with TRBJ2-2; weak D call: TRBD2 (6 bases). The CDR3 spans 15 residues. CDR1 is SGHAT and CDR2 is FQNNGV in the germline V gene. Trimming took off 2 bases at V and 5 bases at J, with 12 bases between the two ends. CDR3 amino acids: CASSLTPGGTGELFF. The CDR3 DNA is TGTGCCAGCAGCTTAACCCCCGGGGGAACCGGGGAGCTGTTTTTT.

V usage is TRBV5-1 and J usage is TRBJ2-7; D perhaps matches TRBD1 (6 bases). The CDR3 extends over 13 amino acids. Germline CDR1 is SGHRS and CDR2 is YFSETQ. Trimming left V 8 bases short and J 3 bases short, with 15 bases between. The CDR3 sequence: CASTGTFDYEQYF. The CDR3 coding sequence is TGCGCCAGTACCGGGACATTCGACTACGAGCAGTACTTC.

V usage is TRBV5-1 and J usage is TRBJ2-5; D not certain. CDR1 and CDR2 from the germline V gene are SGHRS and YFSETQ. The CDR3 totals 13 residues. V was shortened by 0 bases and J by 5 bases, with 8 bases between the two germline ends. CDR3 loop: CASSLAFSETQYF. The CDR3 nucleotides read TGCGCCAGCAGCTTGGCCTTTTCGGAGACCCAGTACTTC.